The source of this T cell receptor (beta chain) is a study of OX40 agonist ivuxolimab in advanced cancers. Regarding the study in general: Ivuxolimab was a fully human IgG2 agonistic monoclonal antibody targeting the costimulatory receptor OX40 (CD134). Intravenous ivuxolimab was administered to patients every 2 weeks at six dose levels: 0.01, 0.1, 0.3, 1.5, 3 and 10 mg/kg. Among the approximately 50 dose-escalation patients, about 20 had hepatocellular carcinoma, around 15 melanoma, 9 renal cell carcinoma and 9 head and neck cancer. In the dose-escalation cohort, roughly 80% of patients were male, and the mean age was approximately 60 years, with a range of about 20 to 90. Prior anti-PD-1, anti-PD-L1 or anti-CTLA-4 therapy was permitted, and checkpoint inhibitors had been received by under 50% of dose-escalation patients. Partial responses occurred in three dose-escalation patients, of whom one had hepatocellular carcinoma and two had cutaneous melanoma. Peripheral TCRbeta sequencing was intended to test whether TCR sequence diversity was altered and clonal T-cell expansion was caused by ivuxolimab. The paper covers the monotherapy dose-escalation part of the phase I ivuxolimab trial, which included N ≈ 50 patients. The study at large found these results: After ivuxolimab, expanded clones were on average more numerous among CD8+ T cells than among CD4+ T cells. In the 0.1-3.0 mg/kg groups, partial responders were among the patients with the lowest normalized peripheral clonal expansion, particularly in CD8+ T cells. Antigen specificity was not determined for the clonally expanded peripheral T cells. Low levels of normalized T-cell clonal expansion were also shown by some nonresponding patients. At doses of 0.1 to 3.0 mg/kg, clonal expansion of both CD4+ and CD8+ T cells in blood was seen between baseline and week 6.

Patients with autoimmune disease history or receiving systemic immunosuppression were excluded from the trial. In every dose cohort, peripheral blood was drawn for TCR sequencing at baseline, cycle 4 day 1, and cycle 7 day 1. Samples were obtained from an open-label, multicenter, first-in-human phase I dose-escalation trial of ivuxolimab. Adults with locally advanced or metastatic melanoma, renal cell, hepatocellular, or head and neck squamous cell carcinoma were enrolled in the trial. Before TCR sequencing, CD4+ T cells and CD8+ T cells were sorted from peripheral blood as separate populations. From its cysteine to its phenylalanine, the CDR3 spans 14 amino acids. The only DNA kept is the CDR3, 42 bases in frame from the first base. Sequences MGHRA (CDR1) and YSYEKL (CDR2) are obtained from the germline V gene. At the junction V is shortened by 2 bases and J by 6 bases, with 14 bases in between.

Genomic DNA was extracted from sorted cells for sequencing of the TCRbeta CDR3 region. TCRbeta CDR3 regions were sequenced using the immunoSEQ Assay. TCRdb stores this immuneACCESS table with in-frame sequences only. Part of the clones is absent; in the studies checked, under half of the shortfall reflects unresolved V genes, and no reason is known for the rest. The sample table lists 40,000 to 50,000 clones, roughly 90% of them with a count of one. The ten top clones hold around 0.6% of the sample. This clone was counted a few times. Its antigen is currently not known. Per-base quality was not reported, and no clone a single base away is much larger than it.

The clonotype was recovered from an adult with an advanced solid tumor such as melanoma, head and neck, liver or kidney cancer. The sequence links TRBV4-1 to TRBJ2-7, with TRBD2 as a weak D call on 5 bases. The sequencing here drew on CD4+ or CD8+ T cells sorted from blood, taken in a trial of the OX40 agonist ivuxolimab. The DNA sequence is as follows: TGCGCCAGCAGCCAACCATCCTCGGGGTTCGAGCAGTACTTC. This codes for CASSQPSSGFEQYF.